This T cell receptor (beta chain) was documented in a study of T cell responses to AZD1222 COVID-19 vaccine (dated by TCRdb to the early 2020s). A note on the overall study: A total of around 240 trial participants underwent TCR sequencing, of whom about 210 had received two doses of AZD1222 and around 25 had received two doses of the MenACWY control vaccine. Trial participants were enrolled by age into 18-55, 56-69 and 70-plus year subgroups, with 148, 28 and 57 TCR-sequenced participants respectively.

The full study reports these points: The vaccine-associated CD4 TCRs covered the entire spike protein, and the dominant responses fell in regions 160-218 and 743-854. Most participants were white British and females outnumbered males, and the authors suggested that clonal diversity may have been underestimated. The 56-69-year group was small, and its depth increase did not reach significance, likely because of low power. After two AZD1222 doses, both the breadth and the depth of spike-specific TCRs were significantly higher than at day 0 and than in MenACWY recipients. Epitopes outside the regions mutated in the B.1.351 and B.1.1.7 variants were reportedly recognized by nearly half of the unique spike-specific TCRs. Because no samples from the day 14 peak response were available, repertoires could be characterized only after the peak T cell response. Conclusions about previously exposed vaccinees were limited because only a handful of AZD1222 recipients were SARS-CoV-2 seropositive at baseline.

The CDR3 regions of human TCRbeta chains were subjected to immunosequencing. Processing in the source paper ran as follows. Repertoire TCRs were checked for matches against a reference library of SARS-CoV-2-specific TCRs that had been generated using the MIRA antigen-specificity platform. Breadth was defined as the fraction of unique TCRs that were SARS-CoV-2-associated, and depth was defined as the fraction of total T cells that were SARS-CoV-2-associated. Using the MIRA data, each spike-specific TCR was mapped to the spike region that the TCR reacts to and placed in a CD4 or CD8 class. Log10-transformed breadth and depth values were compared by one-way ANOVA with Sidak's multiple comparisons tests. TCRdb's version of the immuneACCESS table is confined to in-frame rearrangements and falls short of the full clone set. An unresolved V gene accounts for under half of the shortfall where checked; the remainder is of unknown origin. D and trimming come from the DNA, and the V and J calls and clone size come from that table. Within this sample are 120,000 to 150,000 clones, with 75% to 90% of them counted one time only. The biggest ten clones account for 1.5% to 2% of the sample.

Sample time point, as interpreted from the label and publication: about 28 days (+/-7) after the second vaccine dose. Because spike-specific TCR depth and breadth did not differ between the two schedules, AZD1222 recipients who got a second dose at roughly 4 weeks were pooled with those who got a second dose at roughly 12 weeks. Vaccinee samples were obtained from the UK trials COV001 and COV002, which included a single-blind randomized controlled phase 2/3 trial of AZD1222 (ChAdOx1 nCoV-19) in healthy adults. For TCRbeta chain sequencing, PBMC samples from trial participants were taken at day 0 and at day 28 after the second dose. This clone appeared a single time. No cognate antigen has been identified for it. No qualities accompany the bases; no much larger clone lies one base away. Specimen: peripheral blood, collected 28 days after the second AZD1222 dose. This receptor was identified in an adult who received the AZD1222 COVID-19 vaccine.

CDR3 region: CSVEAAVSARVEDTQYF. The sequence in DNA is TGCAGCGTTGAAGCCGCCGTGAGCGCCAGGGTTGAAGATACGCAGTATTTT. The V and J segments used are TRBV29-1 and TRBJ2-3; TRBD1 is a weak D gene call, 5 bases matching. Between the V and J ends, shortened by 1 base and 5 bases respectively, the junction contains 22 bases. The CDR3 runs 17 residues from the cysteine to the phenylalanine. Only the CDR3 DNA is retained, 51 bases long and in frame from the first base. Sequences SQVTM (CDR1) and ANQGSEA (CDR2) are obtained from the germline V gene.